This T cell receptor beta chain was found in a study of T-cell memory formation after mild COVID-19. Study as a whole: Across donors, TCR clusters were largely donor specific. Study-wide results and caveats: Contracting CD8+ clones were enriched in EMRA, CD4+ mainly in CM and EM. Some SARS-CoV-2-responding clones were already detected in memory before infection.

Constant-segment primers and 5'RACE yielded cDNA libraries for TCR alpha and TCR beta, each carrying sample barcodes and UMIs. TCRdb reprocessed the 5' RACE reads with MiXCR, giving one entry per CDR3 protein. The sample has 210,000 or so distinct CDR3 sequences; around 25% are singletons. As concerns this clonotype: Antigen unknown.

The origin of this receptor is an adult woman who had mild COVID-19 (a few samples of this study predate the infection). Cell type and time point are not known. The sequenced sample consisted of PBMCs or a T cell subset sorted from them (not recorded which).

The CDR3 here is CSATPRGNTEAFF. DNA of the CDR3: TGCAGTGCTACCCCCCGAGGGAACACTGAAGCTTTCTTT. V gene TRBV20-1 combines with J gene TRBJ1-1; D remains ambiguous. The CDR3 is 13 amino acids. Germline CDR1 reads DFQATT; CDR2 reads SNEGSKA (reference sequence). V lost 4 bases to trimming and J lost 1 base, with 10 bases between them.